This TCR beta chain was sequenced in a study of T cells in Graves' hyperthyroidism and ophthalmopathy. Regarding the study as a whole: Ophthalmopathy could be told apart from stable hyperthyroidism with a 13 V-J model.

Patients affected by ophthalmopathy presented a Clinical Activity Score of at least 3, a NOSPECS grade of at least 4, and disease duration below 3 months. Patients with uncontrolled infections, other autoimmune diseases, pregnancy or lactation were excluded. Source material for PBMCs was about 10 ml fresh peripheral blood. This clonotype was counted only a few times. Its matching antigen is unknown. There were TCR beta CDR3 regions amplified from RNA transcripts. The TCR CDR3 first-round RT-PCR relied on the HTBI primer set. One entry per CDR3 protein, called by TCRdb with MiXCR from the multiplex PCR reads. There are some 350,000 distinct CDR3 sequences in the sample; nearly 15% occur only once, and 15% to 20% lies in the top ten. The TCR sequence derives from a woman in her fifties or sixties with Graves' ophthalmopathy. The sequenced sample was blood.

CDR3 amino acids: CASSQEMRLAGGIPYEQYF. The CDR3 bases are TGTGCCAGCAGCCAAGAGATGAGACTAGCGGGAGGTATACCGTACGAGCAGTACTTC. The chain employs TRBV4-2 and TRBJ2-7; 13 bases are a match to TRBD2. Unmatched junction bases numbered 12, after V lost 0 bases and J lost 4 bases. CDR3 length equals 19 residues. Germline V gene sequence: CDR1 LGHNA, CDR2 YNFKEQ.